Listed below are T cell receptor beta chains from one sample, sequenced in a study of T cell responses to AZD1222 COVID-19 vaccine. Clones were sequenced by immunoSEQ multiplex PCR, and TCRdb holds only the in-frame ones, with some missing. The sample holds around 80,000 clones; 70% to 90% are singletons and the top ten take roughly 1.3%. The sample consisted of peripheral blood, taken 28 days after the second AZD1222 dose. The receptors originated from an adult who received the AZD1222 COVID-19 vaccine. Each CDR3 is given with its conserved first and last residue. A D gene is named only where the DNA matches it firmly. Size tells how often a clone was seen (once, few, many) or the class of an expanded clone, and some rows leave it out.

CAISESWDVSEQYF,TGTGCCATCAGTGAGTCTTGGGATGTGAGCGAGCAGTACTTC,-,TRBV10-3,-,TRBJ2-7
CASKTGTGGHSPLHF,TGTGCCAGCAAGACCGGGACAGGGGGCCACTCACCCCTCCACTTT,-,TRBV27,TRBD1,TRBJ1-6
CASRTGNQPQHF,TGTGCCAGTAGGACGGGCAATCAGCCCCAGCATTTT,few,TRBV19,-,TRBJ1-5
CASSSTGTSSYEQYF,TGTGCCAGCAGCTCTACCGGGACTAGCTCCTACGAGCAGTACTTC,-,TRBV6-5,TRBD2,TRBJ2-7
CASSWGVTSGYTF,TGTGCCAGCAGTTGGGGAGTTACGAGTGGCTACACCTTC,-,TRBV6-5,-,TRBJ1-2
CASSQEKGTGYTF,TGCGCCAGCAGCCAAGAGAAGGGGACCGGCTACACCTTC,-,TRBV4-3,-,TRBJ1-2
CASSMGLAGGSTDTQYF,TGTGCCAGTAGTATGGGACTAGCGGGAGGGTCCACAGATACGCAGTATTTT,-,TRBV19,TRBD2,TRBJ2-3
CASSSLMTENYGYTF,TGTGCCAGCAGCTCCCTTATGACAGAGAACTATGGCTACACCTTC,-,TRBV3-1/TRBV3-2,-,TRBJ1-2
CASRPSSGNTIYF,TGTGCCAGCAGACCGAGCTCTGGAAACACCATATATTTT,-,TRBV6-5,-,TRBJ1-3
CSVLAGVGDTQYF,TGCAGCGTTTTAGCGGGAGTTGGGGATACGCAGTATTTT,-,TRBV29-1,TRBD2,TRBJ2-3
CASSPSMSSYEQYF,TGTGCCAGCTCTCCTAGTATGAGCTCCTACGAGCAGTACTTC,-,TRBV18,-,TRBJ2-7
CASSQLGTSGGYEQYF,TGTGCCAGCAGCCAACTGGGGACTAGCGGGGGCTACGAGCAGTACTTC,once,TRBV4-2,TRBD2,TRBJ2-7
CASSLNGGVGGYTF,TGTGCCAGCAGTTTAAATGGAGGAGTGGGTGGCTACACCTTC,-,TRBV27,-,TRBJ1-2
CASSLRPDSLNTEAFF,TGTGCCAGCAGCTTACGACCCGACAGCTTGAACACTGAAGCTTTCTTT,-,TRBV7-9,-,TRBJ1-1
CASSTRTSDNEQFF,TGTGCCAGCTCCACCAGGACTAGCGACAATGAGCAGTTCTTC,-,TRBV18,TRBD2,TRBJ2-1
CASSSSGGGSYEQYF,TGTGCCAGCAGTTCGAGCGGAGGGGGATCCTACGAGCAGTACTTC,-,TRBV6-2/TRBV6-3,-,TRBJ2-7
CASSPLQGEGYTF,TGTGCCAGCTCACCCCTGCAGGGGGAGGGCTACACCTTC,-,TRBV18,TRBD1,TRBJ1-2
CASSYVINTGELFF,TGTGCCAGCAGTTACGTGATTAACACCGGGGAGCTGTTTTTT,-,TRBV27,-,TRBJ2-2
CASSVAGGPYEQYF,TGTGCCAGCAGTGTAGCGGGAGGGCCATACGAGCAGTACTTC,-,TRBV28,TRBD2,TRBJ2-7
CAWRGGGGGSTEAFF,TGTGCCTGGAGGGGGGGCGGGGGGGGTAGCACTGAAGCTTTCTTT,-,TRBV30,-,TRBJ1-1
CSVERDRALANYGYTF,TGCAGCGTTGAACGGGACAGGGCCTTAGCTAACTATGGCTACACCTTC,-,TRBV29-1,TRBD1,TRBJ1-2
CASSVGGSAFF,TGTGCCAGCAGCGTAGGGGGGAGTGCTTTCTTT,-,TRBV3-1/TRBV3-2,-,TRBJ1-1
CASSEKGRGSTEAFF,TGTGCCAGCAGTGAAAAAGGCAGAGGGTCTACTGAAGCTTTCTTT,-,TRBV6-1,-,TRBJ1-1
CASSLAPAGVGETQYF,TGTGCCAGCAGCTTAGCCCCAGCGGGAGTGGGTGAGACCCAGTACTTC,-,TRBV7-8,TRBD2,TRBJ2-5
CASSDSGLPQHF,TGTGCCAGCAGTGATTCGGGCTTGCCCCAGCATTTT,-,TRBV6-1,-,TRBJ1-5
CASSPPHQGIQETQYF,TGTGCCAGCAGCCCACCACACCAGGGAATCCAAGAGACCCAGTACTTC,-,TRBV7-9,-,TRBJ2-5
CASGHTDRDYGYTF,TGTGCTAGTGGTCACACGGACAGGGACTATGGCTACACCTTC,-,TRBV12-5,TRBD1,TRBJ1-2
CASSVNPEGPHNEQFF,TGTGCCAGCAGCGTAAACCCCGAAGGGCCACACAATGAGCAGTTCTTC,-,TRBV9,-,TRBJ2-1
CASSQGSGGYNEQFF,TGCGCCAGCAGCCAAGGTTCCGGGGGCTACAATGAGCAGTTCTTC,-,TRBV4-1,-,TRBJ2-1
CASSSAGYYGYTF,TGTGCCAGCAGCTCCGCAGGGTACTATGGCTACACCTTC,-,TRBV9,-,TRBJ1-2
CASSLGGLALSNEQFF,TGTGCCAGCAGCTTAGGGGGTCTAGCTCTCTCCAATGAGCAGTTCTTC,-,TRBV7-6,-,TRBJ2-1
CASKGQGHQPQHF,TGTGCCAGTAAAGGGCAAGGGCATCAGCCCCAGCATTTT,-,TRBV19,-,TRBJ1-5
CASSRGNLQRGYTF,TGTGCCAGTAGTCGAGGCAACCTACAGAGGGGCTACACCTTC,-,TRBV19,-,TRBJ1-2
CASSYSGLKHRETEAFF,TGTGCCAGCAGTTACTCCGGGCTTAAACATCGAGAGACTGAAGCTTTCTTT,-,TRBV6-2/TRBV6-3,-,TRBJ1-1
CASSHGGGYQPQHF,TGTGCCAGCAGCCATGGGGGGGGCTATCAGCCCCAGCATTTT,-,TRBV16,-,TRBJ1-5
CASSLSLNEQFF,TGTGCCAGCAGTTTAAGCCTCAATGAGCAGTTCTTC,-,TRBV12-3/TRBV12-4,-,TRBJ2-1
CASSHRTPFNYGYTF,TGTGCCAGCAGCCATAGGACCCCTTTTAACTATGGCTACACCTTC,-,TRBV27,-,TRBJ1-2
CASSTSGRAWTGELFF,TGTGCCAGCAGCACAAGCGGGAGGGCTTGGACCGGGGAGCTGTTTTTT,-,TRBV9,TRBD2,TRBJ2-2
CASSFGQSLEQYF,TGTGCCAGCAGCTTCGGACAGTCTCTAGAGCAGTACTTC,-,TRBV5-8,-,TRBJ2-7
CASSYPTGTPTYEQYF,TGTGCCAGCAGTTACCCGACCGGGACACCGACCTACGAGCAGTACTTC,once,TRBV6-6,-,TRBJ2-7
CASGGTGVEQFF,TGTGCTAGTGGTGGGACAGGGGTCGAGCAGTTCTTC,-,TRBV12-5,TRBD1,TRBJ2-1
CASSPGGITEAFF,TGTGCCAGCTCCCCAGGGGGGATCACTGAAGCTTTCTTT,-,TRBV18,TRBD1,TRBJ1-1
CASRIGQGNTEAFF,TGTGCCAGCAGGATAGGACAGGGAAACACTGAAGCTTTCTTT,-,TRBV28,TRBD1,TRBJ1-1
CASSFLSQGGAGELFF,TGTGCCAGCAGCTTCTTATCTCAGGGGGGTGCCGGGGAGCTGTTTTTT,-,TRBV7-6,-,TRBJ2-2
CASSLGLAGTDTQYF,TGTGCCAGCAGCTTAGGCCTAGCGGGCACAGATACGCAGTATTTT,-,TRBV7-9,TRBD2,TRBJ2-3
CASSRTSGTHYNEQFF,TGTGCCAGCAGCCGGACTAGCGGGACTCACTACAATGAGCAGTTCTTC,-,TRBV11-2,TRBD2,TRBJ2-1
CASSRDNIYGYTF,TGTGCCAGCAGCCGAGACAATATATATGGCTACACCTTC,-,TRBV13,-,TRBJ1-2